Shown below are 14 T cell receptor beta chains from a single sample sequenced in a study of T cell responses to AZD1222 COVID-19 vaccine. TCRdb's table, derived via immunoSEQ multiplex PCR, lists solely in-frame clones and lacks some. The profile covers around 94,000 clones, with 70% to 90% appearing a single time and approximately 12% taken by the ten largest. The sequenced sample was peripheral blood, obtained on day 0 of AZD1222 vaccination. Every receptor here comes from an adult in good health.

This sequence joins TRBV5-1 and TRBJ1-6, with 8 bases fitting TRBD1. This CDR3 spans 15 amino acids. The germline gives CDR1 SGHRS, CDR2 YFSETQ. V shed 4 bases and J 6 bases; nucleotides not matched to a gene: 6. CDR3 nucleotides: TGCGCCAGCAGCCCGGACAGGGCCGGTAATTCACCCCTCCACTTT. Protein: CASSPDRAGNSPLHF.

This rearrangement joins TRBV28 to TRBJ2-7; 7 bases agree with TRBD2. The length of the CDR3 is 15 residues. With V trimmed by 2 bases and J by 6 bases, 10 bases remained unmatched. From germline, CDR1 is MDHEN and CDR2 SYDVKM. As DNA, the CDR3 is TGTGCCAGCAGTTTAGCCAGCGGGGCGTTCGGCGAGCAGTACTTC. This codes for CASSLASGAFGEQYF.

The chain joins TRBV5-1 to TRBJ2-7; no clear D gene. This CDR3 has 13 amino acids. Per germline, CDR1 SGHRS and CDR2 YFSETQ. V lost 3 bases, J lost 2 bases, and 9 bases lay in between. The CDR3 sequence: CASSSGSTYEQYF. CDR3 coding DNA: TGCGCCAGCAGCTCCGGGTCTACCTACGAGCAGTACTTC.

This chain uses TRBV19 with TRBJ1-1, with 7 nucleotides matching TRBD1. The ends lost 3 bases at V and 6 bases at J; junction bases unmatched: 10. CDR1 and CDR2 (germline): LNHDA, SQIVND (reference sequence). The CDR3 loop spans 15 amino acids. CDR3 loop: CASSMSPTGEAEAFF. CDR3 bases: TGTGCCAGTAGTATGTCCCCAACAGGGGAGGCTGAAGCTTTCTTT.

In DNA form, the CDR3 reads TGTGCCAGCAGCTCCCGCGGGACACCTCTTGAAAAACTGTTTTTT. This codes for CASSSRGTPLEKLFF. The chain recombines TRBV5-4 with TRBJ1-4; D possibly corresponds to TRBD1 (6 bases). The CDR3 contains 15 residues. Trimming cost V 3 bases and J 7 bases, with 16 bases left between them. CDR1 and CDR2 (germline): SGHNT, YYREEE (reference sequence).

The chain couples TRBV6-5 to TRBJ1-1; D not certain. Trimming pared 2 bases from V and 4 bases from J, leaving 5 bases between. The CDR3 loop spans 12 amino acids. CDR1 is MNHEY and CDR2 is SVGAGI in the germline V gene. The chain's CDR3 is CASSYGPTEAFF. In DNA form, the CDR3 reads TGTGCCAGCAGTTACGGGCCCACTGAAGCTTTCTTT.

CDR3 region: CASSSGQAQETQYF. The CDR3 DNA is TGTGCCAGCAGCTCGGGACAGGCCCAAGAGACCCAGTACTTC. V usage is TRBV5-4 and J usage is TRBJ2-5, with 8 nucleotides matching TRBD1. Germline V gene sequence: CDR1 SGHNT, CDR2 YYREEE (reference sequence). The J segment lost 1 base and the V segment lost 3 bases, leaving 2 bases of the junction unmatched. The CDR3 sequence is 14 residues long.

As to this clone: At the DNA level, this CDR3 is encoded by other sequences in the same sample as well. This chain connects TRBV5-1 to TRBJ2-2, with no clear D. The germline V gene encodes CDR1 SGHRS and CDR2 YFSETQ. The CDR3 loop spans 15 amino acids. Trimming cost V 2 bases and J 0 bases, with 8 bases left between them. The CDR3: CASSFVGTNTGELFF. The CDR3 bases are TGCGCCAGCAGCTTTGTAGGAACGAACACCGGGGAGCTGTTTTTT.

The V and J genes are TRBV30 and TRBJ1-2; 8 nucleotides line up with TRBD1. CDR3 length: 13 residues. Per the germline V gene, CDR1 is GTSNPN and CDR2 is SVGIG (reference sequence). V shed 7 bases, J shed 3 bases, and the junction held 7 bases outside the gene matches. The CDR3 DNA is TGTGCCTTGGCTTTGGACAGGGACTATGGCTACACCTTC. It codes for CALALDRDYGYTF.

This chain uses TRBV18 with TRBJ1-6; D not resolved. Per the germline V gene, CDR1 is KGHSH and CDR2 is LQKENI. The V gene lost 5 bases and the J gene lost 5 bases, with 16 bases spanning the gap. There are 16 residues in the CDR3. CDR3 nucleotide sequence: TGTGCCAGCTCAGCCCGAGAGGTATCCGATAATTCACCCCTCCACTTT. Amino acids: CASSAREVSDNSPLHF. Looking up the rest from reference TRBV18 and TRBJ1-6 gives the full variable domain: NAGVMQNPRHLVRRRGQEARLRCSPMKGHSHVYWYRQLPEEGLKFMVYLQKENIIDESGMPKERFSAEFPKEGPSILRIQQVVRGDSAAYFCASSAREVSDNSPLHFGNGTRLTVT.

The chain uses TRBV7-9 and TRBJ2-1; 7 bases align to TRBD1. CDR3 size: 15 residues. CDR1 SEHNR and CDR2 FQNEAQ come from the germline V gene (reference sequence). J was trimmed by 0 bases and V by 5 bases; bases with no gene match: 4. The CDR3 reads CASSARDSSYNEQFF. Written as DNA, the CDR3 is TGTGCCAGCAGCGCCCGGGACAGCTCCTACAATGAGCAGTTCTTC.

V and J are TRBV25-1 and TRBJ1-6; 7 bases align to TRBD1. The CDR3 consists of 15 residues. The germline CDR1 and CDR2 sequences are MGHDK and SYGVNS. J lost 5 bases, V lost 3 bases, and 4 bases had no gene match. Here the CDR3 DNA reads TGTGCCAGCAGTGAGCACAGGGGTCATAATTCACCCCTCCACTTT. It encodes CASSEHRGHNSPLHF.

This clone occurred once. V usage is TRBV19 and J usage is TRBJ1-2; D is unresolved. From germline, CDR1 is LNHDA and CDR2 SQIVND (reference sequence). Trimming left V 6 bases short and J 3 bases short, with 17 bases between. CDR3 length equals 15 residues. The chain's CDR3 is CASSFTAGRDYGYTF. In DNA form, the CDR3 reads TGTGCCAGTAGCTTTACAGCCGGTCGGGACTATGGCTACACCTTC.

The chain combines TRBV5-4 with TRBJ1-1; D is possibly TRBD1 (6 bases). In germline, CDR1 is SGHNT, CDR2 YYREEE (reference sequence). Trimming pared 4 bases from V and 4 bases from J, leaving 11 bases between. CDR3 length equals 13 residues. The CDR3 DNA is TGTGCCAGCAGCACCGCAGGGGTCACTGAAGCTTTCTTT. Protein: CASSTAGVTEAFF.